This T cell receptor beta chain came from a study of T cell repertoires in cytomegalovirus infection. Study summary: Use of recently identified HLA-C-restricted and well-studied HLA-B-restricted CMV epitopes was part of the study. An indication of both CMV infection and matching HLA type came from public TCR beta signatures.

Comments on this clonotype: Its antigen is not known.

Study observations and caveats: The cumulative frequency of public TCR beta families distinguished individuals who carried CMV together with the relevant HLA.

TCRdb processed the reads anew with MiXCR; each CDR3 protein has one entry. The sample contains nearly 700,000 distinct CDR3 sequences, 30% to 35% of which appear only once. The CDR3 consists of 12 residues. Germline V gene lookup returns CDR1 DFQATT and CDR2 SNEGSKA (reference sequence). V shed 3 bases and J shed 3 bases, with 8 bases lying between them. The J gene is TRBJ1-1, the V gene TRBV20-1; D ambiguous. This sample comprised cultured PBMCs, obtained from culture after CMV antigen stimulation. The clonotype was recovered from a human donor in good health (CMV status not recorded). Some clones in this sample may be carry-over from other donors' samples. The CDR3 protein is CSASMGDTEAFF. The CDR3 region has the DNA TGCAGTGCTAGTATGGGAGACACTGAAGCTTTCTTT.